The 17 T cell receptor beta chains listed next were all sequenced from one sample in a study of T cell changes during pregnancy in multiple sclerosis. Profiled with immunoSEQ multiplex PCR; TCRdb holds only in-frame clones, not every one. Of around 35,000 clones in the sample, 90% are singletons; the top ten hold around 13%. Sequenced material: CD8+ T cells from peripheral blood mononuclear cells, taken in the first trimester of pregnancy. The source of these receptors is a female donor with multiple sclerosis, enrolled in a pregnancy study.

This clone was seen only once. CDR3 bases: TGTGCCAGCAGCCGACCAGACAGGGGAGCTGGAAACACCATATATTTT. Translated, it gives CASSRPDRGAGNTIYF. The rearrangement uses TRBV7-9 and TRBJ1-3; 8 bases agree with TRBD1. Germline V gene data show CDR1 as SEHNR and CDR2 as FQNEAQ (reference sequence). CDR3 length: 16 amino acids. The ends lost 5 bases at V and 2 bases at J; junction bases unmatched: 8.

CDR3 region: CASSQAGGRNTEAFF. Written as DNA, the CDR3 is TGTGCCAGCAGCCAAGCAGGGGGAAGGAACACTGAAGCTTTCTTT. The rearrangement uses TRBV14 and TRBJ1-1, with TRBD1 matching over 7 bases. With V trimmed by 1 base and J by 1 base, 3 bases remained unmatched. This CDR3 has 15 residues. Germline V CDR1 and CDR2: SGHDN, FVKESK.

The chain employs TRBV6-1 and TRBJ2-1, with TRBD1 identical over 11 bases. Germline V gives CDR1 MNHNS, CDR2 SASEGT. CDR3 length: 15 amino acids. The junction had 4 bases not matched to a gene; V was cut back by 6 bases and J by 3 bases. For the CDR3, the DNA is TGTGCCAGCAGGGACAGGGGGCTCGTCTACAATGAGCAGTTCTTC. Translating it yields CASRDRGLVYNEQFF.

The chain joins TRBV6-5 to TRBJ1-1; 8 bases are a match to TRBD1. The CDR3 is 15 amino acids. The ends lost 3 bases at V and 1 base at J; junction bases unmatched: 4. CDR1 is MNHEY and CDR2 is SVGAGI in the germline V gene. CDR3 protein: CASSYSGTGNTEAFF. CDR3 sequence (DNA): TGTGCCAGCAGTTATTCCGGGACAGGGAACACTGAAGCTTTCTTT.

The chain couples TRBV7-9 to TRBJ2-5, with TRBD1 as a possible D gene (6 bases). This CDR3 has 13 amino acids. The ends were cut back, 6 bases at V and 2 bases at J, with 10 bases in the middle. Germline loops: CDR1 SEHNR, CDR2 FQNEAQ (reference sequence). CDR3 nucleotide sequence: TGTGCCAGCAGACTAGGGGGACAAGAGACCCAGTACTTC. Protein product: CASRLGGQETQYF.

The chain links TRBV5-1 to TRBJ2-7; D is unresolved. CDR3 size: 13 residues. Germline lookup yields CDR1 SGHRS and CDR2 YFSETQ. Trimming pared 0 bases from V and 4 bases from J, leaving 8 bases between. CDR3 amino acids: CASSLADGYEQYF. The DNA of the CDR3 is TGCGCCAGCAGCTTGGCCGACGGGTACGAGCAGTACTTC.

The CDR3 region has the DNA TGTGCCAGCAGTAGGGCGGGAGGGACGTATACGCAGTATTTT. It yields the protein CASSRAGGTYTQYF. V gene TRBV2 combines with J gene TRBJ2-3; 9 bases are a match to TRBD2. This CDR3 is built from 14 residues. V lost 5 bases and J lost 7; bases outside the gene matches: 7. Germline CDR1 reads SNHLY; CDR2 reads FYNNEI.

The chain recombines TRBV5-4 with TRBJ2-7; 11 bases line up with TRBD2. This CDR3 region has 16 residues. J lost 2 bases, V lost 0 bases, and 4 bases had no gene match. Per the germline V gene, CDR1 is SGHNT and CDR2 is YYREEE (reference sequence). As DNA, the CDR3 is TGTGCCAGCAGCTTGGGACGACTAGCGGGGCCCTACGAGCAGTACTTC. Protein: CASSLGRLAGPYEQYF.

The rearrangement joins TRBV5-6 to TRBJ2-1; no firm D call. The CDR3 covers 15 residues. Germline V gene lookup returns CDR1 SGHDT and CDR2 YYEEEE. Deletions cut 4 bases from V and 4 bases from J, with 15 bases between. The CDR3 sequence: CASSLGPPLYNEQFF. The CDR3 DNA reads as TGTGCCAGCAGCCTAGGCCCCCCTTTGTACAATGAGCAGTTCTTC.

Points on this clone: Other DNA sequences in the sample encode the same CDR3. The chain recombines TRBV28 with TRBJ2-7, with TRBD1 as a possible D gene (5 bases). The V end lost 6 bases, the J end lost 2 bases, and 5 bases lay between the germline ends. The CDR3 is 11 amino acids. The germline V gene has CDR1 MDHEN and CDR2 SYDVKM. The CDR3 sequence is CASRDTYEQYF. Written as DNA, the CDR3 is TGTGCCAGCAGGGACACCTACGAGCAGTACTTC.

V is TRBV7-9 and J is TRBJ1-3; D gene ambiguous. This CDR3 is built from 14 residues. The germline V gene encodes CDR1 SEHNR and CDR2 FQNEAQ (reference sequence). Trimming took 11 bases from V and 0 from J, leaving 14 bases between them. The CDR3 spells CAGADEGSGNTIYF. In DNA form, the CDR3 reads TGTGCCGGTGCAGACGAGGGCTCTGGAAACACCATATATTTT. Drawing the rest from reference TRBV7-9 and TRBJ1-3, the complete variable domain is DTGVSQNPRHKITKRGQNVTFRCDPISEHNRLYWYRQTLGQGPEFLTYFQNEAQLEKSRLLSDRFSAERPKGSFSTLEIQRTEQGDSAMYLCAGADEGSGNTIYFGEGSWLTVV.

This clone was seen a single time. V is TRBV5-1 and J is TRBJ2-3, with D possibly TRBD1 on 6 matching bases. Trimming cost V 2 bases and J 2 bases, with 9 bases left between them. CDR3 size: 14 residues. Germline V gene data show CDR1 as SGHRS and CDR2 as YFSETQ. This CDR3 reads CASSFRGHTDTQYF. The CDR3 DNA sequence: TGCGCCAGCAGCTTCAGGGGCCACACAGATACGCAGTATTTT.

The CDR3 DNA follows: TGTGCCAGCAGTTTATCGGCCGTGAGCGACAGGGTGGTTGAGCAGTACTTC. Protein: CASSLSAVSDRVVEQYF. The genes are TRBV27 and TRBJ2-7, with 7 nucleotides matching TRBD1. Germline-derived CDR1 and CDR2 are MNHEY and SMNVEV (reference sequence). J lost 7 bases, V lost 0 bases, and 15 bases had no gene match. The CDR3 covers 17 residues.

This sequence joins TRBV27 and TRBJ2-7; tentative D call: TRBD1 (5 bases). The V end was cut by 3 bases, the J end by 2 bases, with 14 bases between. Germline V gene data show CDR1 as MNHEY and CDR2 as SMNVEV (reference sequence). The CDR3 loop spans 15 amino acids. The CDR3 DNA follows: TGTGCCAGCAGTTTGGGATCAGGGTTCGCCTACGAGCAGTACTTC. Its protein product is CASSLGSGFAYEQYF.

This chain connects TRBV28 to TRBJ2-7; 8 bases are a match to TRBD1. The trim removed 4 bases at V and 0 bases at J, leaving 11 bases unmatched. The CDR3 spans 17 residues. Per the germline V gene, CDR1 is MDHEN and CDR2 is SYDVKM. The CDR3 sequence: CASSSLSGGPLSYEQYF. The CDR3 bases are TGTGCCAGCAGTTCCCTTTCAGGGGGCCCTCTCTCCTACGAGCAGTACTTC.

V is TRBV14 and J is TRBJ2-2; tentative D call: TRBD1 (5 bases). The CDR3 loop spans 15 amino acids. Germline loops: CDR1 SGHDN, CDR2 FVKESK. V was pared by 5 bases and J by 2 bases, with 12 bases between. In DNA, the CDR3 is TGTGCCAGCAGCACCAGTGACAGAAACACCGGGGAGCTGTTTTTT. It yields the protein CASSTSDRNTGELFF.

The chain recombines TRBV7-8 with TRBJ2-1; D perhaps matches TRBD2 (6 bases). The CDR3 covers 13 residues. The germline gives CDR1 SGHVS, CDR2 FQNEAQ. Trimming took 5 bases from V and 7 from J, leaving 12 bases between them. Written as DNA, the CDR3 is TGTGCCAGCAGCCTAAGGAGCGGGAATGAGCAGTTCTTC. Its translation is CASSLRSGNEQFF.